This is a list of T cell receptor beta chains from one sample in a study of breast tumors, draining lymph nodes, adjacent tissues. TCRdb fed the multiplex PCR reads into MiXCR, producing one record per CDR3 protein. Of about 130,000 distinct CDR3 sequences detected, 20% appear once; the ten largest clones hold about 3.7%. Sequencing was carried out using axillary lymph node tissue. These receptors came from a female donor with breast cancer. Some clones in this sample may be carry-over from other donors' samples. CDR3s include the opening cysteine and the closing phenylalanine or tryptophan. D genes are given only for firm matches. Clone size is not always given. Where it is, it says once, few, many or a class for expanded clones.

v_gene	abundance	j_gene	d_gene	CDR3nt	CDR3aa
TRBV7-2	many	TRBJ2-1	-	TGTGCCAGCAGCTATGGACAGCTAAAGAACAATGAGCAGTTCTTC	CASSYGQLKNNEQFF
TRBV6-5	many	TRBJ1-6	-	TGTGCCAGCAGGGACAGCTTTTATAATTCACCCCTCCACTTT	CASRDSFYNSPLHF
TRBV6-6	few	TRBJ2-2	TRBD2	TGTGCCAGCAGTTTCTCTTCGGGGGGTTGGACCGGGGAGCTGTTTTTT	CASSFSSGGWTGELFF
TRBV2	many	TRBJ2-2	-	TGTGCCAGCAGTGAATTTTTGCCTGACCTAGCCAACGGGGAGCTGTTTTTT	CASSEFLPDLANGELFF
TRBV2	many	TRBJ2-5	TRBD2	TGTGCCAGCAGGGTCATGACTAGCTCGGAGACCCAGTACTTC	CASRVMTSSETQYF
TRBV9	many	TRBJ2-1	-	TGTGCCAGCAGCTTAGGGGTTAGCTCCTACAATGAGCAGTTCTTC	CASSLGVSSYNEQFF
TRBV29-1	many	TRBJ2-1	-	TGCAGCGTTGATTGGGGAAATGAGCAGTTCTTC	CSVDWGNEQFF
TRBV20-1	many	TRBJ1-5	-	TGCAGTGCTGGCCGGGACCCTCAGCCCCAGCATTTT	CSAGRDPQPQHF
TRBV5-8	many	TRBJ2-1	-	TGTGCCAGCAGCGTAGGACGGGATGAGCAGTTCTTC	CASSVGRDEQFF
TRBV7-9	many	TRBJ2-2	-	TGTGCCAGCAGCTTTTCCAGGTCCGGGGAGCTGTTTTTT	CASSFSRSGELFF
TRBV5-1	many	TRBJ1-6	-	TGCGCCAGCAGGACGGACGGGGGCGCCCGGTATTCACCCCTCCACTTT	CASRTDGGARYSPLHF
TRBV4-1	many	TRBJ2-5	-	TGCGCCAGCAGCCAAGCTCGATGGGAGACCCAGTACTTC	CASSQARWETQYF
TRBV11-2	many	TRBJ2-7	TRBD1	TGTGCCAGCAGCCAGTCGGCCGGGACAGCCTACGAGCAGTACTTC	CASSQSAGTAYEQYF
TRBV28	-	TRBJ2-7	TRBD2	TGTGCCAGCACCACTAGCGGGAGAAGCGGCGAGCAGTACTTC	CASTTSGRSGEQYF
TRBV12-3/TRBV12-4	many	TRBJ2-5	TRBD1	TGTGCCAGCAGTTTGGGACAGGGAATTCTTGAGACCCAGTACTTC	CASSLGQGILETQYF
TRBV20-1	-	TRBJ2-7	-	TGCAGCGCCATAGACAGATACAAGCAGTACTTC	CSAIDRYKQYF
TRBV9	many	TRBJ2-5	-	TGTGCCAGCAGCGTAGGGCTAGCCCCAGAGACCCAGTACTTC	CASSVGLAPETQYF
TRBV6-2/TRBV6-3	many	TRBJ2-7	TRBD1	TGTGCCAGCAGTTTGGACAGGGCCTACGAGCAGTACTTC	CASSLDRAYEQYF
TRBV12-3/TRBV12-4	many	TRBJ2-7	-	TGTGCCAGCAGTTTATTTCCCCAGGGCTACGAGCAGTACTTC	CASSLFPQGYEQYF
TRBV3-1	many	TRBJ1-2	TRBD1	TGTGCCAGCAGCCAAGAACCCAGGGGGGGCTACACCTTC	CASSQEPRGGYTF
TRBV5-1	many	TRBJ1-4	-	TGCGCCAGCAGCTTGTACACAACTAATGAAAAACTGTTTTTT	CASSLYTTNEKLFF
TRBV3-1	-	TRBJ2-1	-	TGTGCCAGCAGCCAAGAGCGGGCGGGAACGAAGACTGGCCGAAACAATGAGCAGTTCTTC	CASSQERAGTKTGRNNEQFF
TRBV11-2	many	TRBJ2-1	TRBD1	TGTGCCAGCAGCTCCCACCTGGACAGGGGGTACAATGAGCAGTTCTTC	CASSSHLDRGYNEQFF
TRBV2	many	TRBJ1-2	-	TGTGCCAGCAGTGAAGCTGAGGGGTACTATGGCTACACCTTC	CASSEAEGYYGYTF
TRBV20-1	many	TRBJ2-5	TRBD2	TGCAGTGCTAGAAGGACTAGCGGAGGCGAGGGGACCCAGTACTTC	CSARRTSGGEGTQYF
TRBV19	-	TRBJ2-2	-	TGTGCCAGTAGTATATTCACTCCCCGTTTAAGCCGTACCGGGGAGCTGTTTTTT	CASSIFTPRLSRTGELFF
TRBV19	-	TRBJ2-3	TRBD2	TGTGCCAGTAGTTTAGGGAGTAGCGGGGGAGGAGATACGCAGTATTTC	CASSLGSSGGGDTQYF
TRBV10-3	many	TRBJ1-5	-	TGTGCCATCAGTGAGAGGAAGGATCAGCCCCAGCATTTT	CAISERKDQPQHF
TRBV11-2	many	TRBJ2-3	TRBD2	TGTGCCAGCAGTGGGACGGGGGGACATACGCAGTATTTT	CASSGTGGHTQYF
TRBV3-1	few	TRBJ2-5	TRBD2	TGTGCCAGCAGCATTAGCGGGAATCAAGAGACCCAGTACTTC	CASSISGNQETQYF
TRBV20-1	many	TRBJ1-5	TRBD1	TGCAGTGCTAGACGGGACAGTTATAGCAATCAGCCCCAGCATTTT	CSARRDSYSNQPQHF
TRBV20-1	many	TRBJ2-1	TRBD2	TGCAGTGTCCCGGGACTAGCGGGTTTCAATGAGCAGTTCTTC	CSVPGLAGFNEQFF
TRBV5-6	many	TRBJ1-3	TRBD1	TGTGCCAGCAGGAGACAGGGGGTCTCTGGAAACACCATATATTTT	CASRRQGVSGNTIYF
TRBV7-9	few	TRBJ2-2	TRBD1	TGTGCCAGCACCCAGGGGGCAGCAGCCGGGCCCGGGGAGCTGTTTTTT	CASTQGAAAGPGELFF
TRBV5-6	few	TRBJ2-3	TRBD2	TGTGCCAGCAGCTCACTTAGCGGGGGGGCCGGTACGCAGTATTTT	CASSSLSGGAGTQYF
TRBV27	few	TRBJ2-3	TRBD2	TGTGCCAGCAGTTTACAGACTAGCGCTACGCAGTATTTT	CASSLQTSATQYF
TRBV28	-	TRBJ2-3	-	TGTGCCAGCAGTTCACCCCCCCCGGGAGAAGATACGCAGTATTTT	CASSSPPPGEDTQYF
TRBV29-1	many	TRBJ2-7	TRBD1	TGCAGCGTAGTGTTGCAGGGGGCATGGCACGAGCAGTACTTC	CSVVLQGAWHEQYF
TRBV2	many	TRBJ2-3	TRBD1	TGTGCCAGCAGTGAAGCCGGGACAGGGGTTGCAAACACAGATACGCAGTATTTT	CASSEAGTGVANTDTQYF
TRBV19	few	TRBJ2-1	-	TGTGCCAGTAGTATCCCCTTGGGGGGCGCCTACAATGAGCAGTTCTTC	CASSIPLGGAYNEQFF
TRBV9	many	TRBJ1-2	-	TGTGCCAGCAGCGTAGCGGACAGTCCCTATGGCTACACCTTC	CASSVADSPYGYTF
TRBV6-5	many	TRBJ1-3	-	TGTGCCAGCAGTTACGGGACTGTGGCTCCTGGAAACACCATATATTTT	CASSYGTVAPGNTIYF
TRBV12-3/TRBV12-4	many	TRBJ1-2	TRBD1	TGTGCCAGCAGTTTAAGGGGGCCCTACACCTTC	CASSLRGPYTF
TRBV12-3/TRBV12-4	many	TRBJ2-5	-	TGTGCCAGCAGTTTACTTATGGGGCAGGGGGGGATCACCCAGTACTTC	CASSLLMGQGGITQYF
TRBV12-3/TRBV12-4	many	TRBJ1-5	TRBD1	TGTGCCAGCACCTTGGGACAGTTGGGCAATCAGCCCCAGCATTTT	CASTLGQLGNQPQHF
TRBV7-3	many	TRBJ1-4	-	TGTGCCAGCAGCCTTACGGAGGGTGAAAAACTGTTTTTT	CASSLTEGEKLFF
TRBV19	many	TRBJ2-2	-	TGTGCCAGTAGTATAAGGGCGCGGACCGGGGAGCTGTTTTTT	CASSIRARTGELFF
TRBV10-3	many	TRBJ1-4	TRBD1	TGTGCCATCAGTGAGTCGACGGAACAGGGGGAAAAACTGTTTTTT	CAISESTEQGEKLFF
TRBV6-1	many	TRBJ2-3	TRBD2	TGTGCCAGCAGTGAGCTAGCGGAGTGGGGCACAGATACGCAGTATTTT	CASSELAEWGTDTQYF
TRBV5-8	many	TRBJ1-5	-	TGTGCCAGCAGCCTCCTCGTCCTAAATCAGCCCCAGCATTTT	CASSLLVLNQPQHF
TRBV3-1	many	TRBJ2-7	TRBD1	TGTGCCAGCAGCCAATATGACAGGGGCGACGAGCAGTACTTC	CASSQYDRGDEQYF
TRBV7-8	many	TRBJ2-1	-	TGTGCCAGCAGCTTAGGCGTGAATGAGCAGTTCTTC	CASSLGVNEQFF
TRBV2	many	TRBJ1-3	-	TGTGCCAGCAGTTTGGCCCCTTCCGGGACTTTCTACTCTGGAAACACCATATATTTT	CASSLAPSGTFYSGNTIYF
TRBV5-1	few	TRBJ2-3	TRBD2	TGCGCCAGCAGCTTCGATTTTAGGACTAGCGAAGGGGATACGCAGTATTTT	CASSFDFRTSEGDTQYF
TRBV20-1	-	TRBJ2-7	-	TGCAGTGCTAGAGATCAGGGTGCGGCCCGAAGCTACGAGCAGTATTTC	CSARDQGAARSYEQYF
TRBV6-1	many	TRBJ2-3	-	TGTGCCAGCACCCGGGCAGGGTATAGCACAGATACGCAGTATTTT	CASTRAGYSTDTQYF
TRBV30	few	TRBJ1-4	-	TGTGCCTGGAGTGTCAGTGGGGCGGGAGGTGAAAAACTGTTTTTT	CAWSVSGAGGEKLFF
TRBV6-1	many	TRBJ2-5	-	TGTGCCAGCAGTGAGGCATCTTGGGAGACCCAGTACTTC	CASSEASWETQYF
TRBV6-5	many	TRBJ1-2	TRBD1	TGTGCCAGCAGCTCGACAGGGAACTATGGCTACACCTTC	CASSSTGNYGYTF
TRBV12-3/TRBV12-4	-	TRBJ1-1	-	TGTGCCAGCAGTTTAATATTGATGCAGAACACTGAAGCTTTCTTT	CASSLILMQNTEAFF